The 32 T cell receptor beta chains below all came from one sample that was sequenced in a study of T cell repertoires in cytomegalovirus infection. One entry per CDR3 protein results from TCRdb running MiXCR on the reads. The sample has some 700,000 distinct CDR3 sequences, about 40% seen once; the top ten hold 2.8%. Sequencing was performed on PBMCs. The receptors derive from a human donor in good health (CMV status not recorded). Some clones in this sample may be carry-over from other donors' samples.

The V call is TRBV27, the J call TRBJ2-4; TRBD2 agrees at 9 bases. V was clipped by 7 bases and J by 0 bases; unmatched bases: 7. The V gene's germline CDR1 is MNHEY and CDR2 SMNVEV (reference sequence). The CDR3 totals 16 residues. The CDR3 DNA sequence: TGTGCCAGCACCGCGACTAGCGGAATAGCCAAAAACATTCAGTACTTC. Translating gives CASTATSGIAKNIQYF.

The rearrangement uses TRBV4-1 and TRBJ2-5, with 8 bases lining up with TRBD2. The ends lost 0 bases at V and 4 bases at J; junction bases unmatched: 7. The CDR3 runs 16 residues. Germline V gene lookup returns CDR1 MGHRA and CDR2 YSYEKL. The CDR3 coding sequence is TGCGCCAGCAGCCAAGATTCGGGGGGGCCTGTAGAGACCCAGTACTTC. Residues: CASSQDSGGPVETQYF.

The sample holds a few counts of this clonotype. This chain uses TRBV6-6 with TRBJ2-7, with D maybe TRBD1 (5 bases). This CDR3 is built from 15 residues. The V gene lost 5 bases and the J gene lost 0 bases, with 14 bases spanning the gap. Germline V gene lookup returns CDR1 MNHNY and CDR2 SVGAGI (reference sequence). This CDR3 is CASSQTATYSYEQYF. Written as DNA, the CDR3 is TGTGCCAGCAGTCAGACAGCCACTTACTCCTACGAGCAGTACTTC.

This clonotype was observed once. The CDR3 carries no conserved terminal phenylalanine or tryptophan, so it likely arises from a read error. The V and J genes are TRBV12-3 or TRBV12-4 and TRBJ2-2, with 9 bases lining up with TRBD1. The CDR3 runs to 15 residues. CDR3 region: CACTPGQGETCELFI. CDR3 bases: TGTGCGTGCACCCCGGGACAGGGAGAAACCTGTGAGCTGTTTATT.

V and J are TRBV28 and TRBJ2-7, with unresolved D. Per germline, CDR1 MDHEN and CDR2 SYDVKM. The CDR3 sequence is 14 residues long. Trimming shortened V by 2 bases and J by 4 bases, and 12 bases separated the two germline ends. The DNA of the CDR3 is TGTGCCAGCAGTTTAGTGGTTTCGGCATACGAGCAGTACTTC. Translating gives CASSLVVSAYEQYF.

This clonotype was observed at least ten times. V and J are TRBV11-2 and TRBJ2-3, with 8 bases aligning to TRBD1. Trimming removed 5 bases from V and 2 bases from J; junction bases left unmatched: 6. The germline V gene has CDR1 SGHAT and CDR2 FQNNGV. This CDR3 comprises 15 residues. CDR3 in amino acids: CASSPQGAITDTQYF. CDR3 DNA: TGTGCCAGCAGCCCTCAGGGGGCGATCACAGATACGCAGTATTTT. Using reference TRBV11-2 and TRBJ2-3 for the parts outside the CDR3, the full variable domain is EAGVAQSPRYKIIEKRQSVAFWCNPISGHATLYWYQQILGQGPKLLIQFQNNGVVDDSQLPKDRFSAERLKGVDSTLKIQPAKLEDSAVYLCASSPQGAITDTQYFGPGTRLTVL.

The rearrangement uses TRBV28 and TRBJ2-7; TRBD1 aligns across 8 bases. J was trimmed by 2 bases and V by 3 bases; bases with no gene match: 6. CDR3 length: 15 amino acids. The germline gives CDR1 MDHEN, CDR2 SYDVKM. CDR3 protein: CASSFDRGWTYEQYF. The DNA of the CDR3 is TGTGCCAGCAGTTTCGACAGGGGTTGGACCTACGAGCAGTACTTC.

This clonotype occurred once. V and J are TRBV2 and TRBJ2-3; TRBD2 might be the D (5 bases). The CDR3 runs 14 residues. Germline CDR1 and CDR2: SNHLY and FYNNEI. V lost 8 bases and J lost 1, with 13 bases in between. CDR3 DNA sequence: TGTGCCAGCCCTACAGCGGTTGGCACAGATACGCAGTATTTT. Encoded protein: CASPTAVGTDTQYF.

The rearrangement uses TRBV11-3 and TRBJ2-1; D is unclear. V shed 3 bases and J shed 4 bases, with 13 bases lying between them. Germline V gene data show CDR1 as SGHNT and CDR2 as YENEEA. CDR3 length equals 15 residues. CDR3 protein: CASSFGRPFYNEQFF. The CDR3 DNA is TGTGCCAGCAGCTTCGGCAGGCCGTTTTACAATGAGCAGTTCTTC.

The sample holds a few counts of this clonotype. The chain uses TRBV7-6 and TRBJ2-1; the D is unclear. CDR1 SGHVS and CDR2 FNYEAQ come from the germline V gene. This CDR3 has 14 residues. Trimming stripped 0 bases from V and 6 bases from J, with 9 bases between. The CDR3 loop reads CASSLAVVSNEQFF. In DNA form, the CDR3 reads TGTGCCAGCAGCTTAGCGGTGGTCAGCAATGAGCAGTTCTTC.

In its sample, this clonotype was seen a few times. The CDR3: CASSQDVFGGPLHF. CDR3 nucleotides: TGCGCCAGCAGCCAAGATGTTTTTGGGGGTCCCCTCCACTTT. This chain joins TRBV4-1 and TRBJ1-6; D might be TRBD1 (5 bases). This CDR3 comprises 14 residues. Between the trimmed V and J ends, which lost 0 bases and 13 bases, there was a span of 13 bases. The germline V gene encodes CDR1 MGHRA and CDR2 YSYEKL.

V and J are TRBV6-5 and TRBJ2-4; D possibly corresponds to TRBD1 (7 bases). The V gene's germline CDR1 is MNHEY and CDR2 SVGAGI. The V end was cut by 0 bases, the J end by 0 bases, with 15 bases between. The CDR3 consists of 18 residues. CDR3 region: CASSYSQGGSIAKNIQYF. The CDR3 DNA is TGTGCCAGCAGTTACTCGCAGGGGGGTTCTATAGCCAAAAACATTCAGTACTTC.

This rearrangement joins TRBV5-6 to TRBJ1-6, with D uncertain. Deletions cut 0 bases from V and 10 bases from J, with 11 bases between. Germline V lookup: CDR1 SGHDT, CDR2 YYEEEE. This CDR3 comprises 14 residues. The CDR3 loop is CASSLVSGESPLHF. The CDR3 bases are TGTGCCAGCAGCTTGGTTTCCGGGGAATCACCCCTCCACTTT. The complete variable domain, with remaining parts taken from reference TRBV5-6 and TRBJ1-6, reads DAGVTQSPTHLIKTRGQQVTLRCSPKSGHDTVSWYQQALGQGPQFIFQYYEEEERQRGNFPDRFSGHQFPNYSSELNVNALLLGDSALYLCASSLVSGESPLHFGNGTRLTVT.

This clonotype was counted ten times or more. This sequence joins TRBV7-8 and TRBJ2-1; 7 bases match TRBD2. The CDR3 runs to 18 residues. J was trimmed by 3 bases and V by 2 bases; bases with no gene match: 13. Germline V gene sequence: CDR1 SGHVS, CDR2 FQNEAQ. CDR3: CASSLRELGGQSYNEQFF. The CDR3 nucleotides are TGTGCCAGCAGCTTAAGAGAGCTGGGAGGGCAAAGCTACAATGAGCAGTTCTTC.

This clonotype appeared many times. V is TRBV7-8 and J is TRBJ1-5, with a tentative D call TRBD1 (6 bases). Trimming left V 1 base short and J 4 bases short, with 11 bases between. This CDR3 is built from 15 residues. Germline V gene sequence: CDR1 SGHVS, CDR2 FQNEAQ. CDR3 nucleotide sequence: TGTGCCAGCAGCTTAGAACAGGGTAGGAATCAGCCCCAGCATTTT. Translated: CASSLEQGRNQPQHF.

V gene TRBV10-3 combines with J gene TRBJ2-7; 7 bases are a match to TRBD2. The CDR3 has 12 amino acids. Germline CDR1 reads ENHRY; CDR2 reads SYGVKD. Germline trimming cut 5 bases from V and 3 bases from J; bases unmatched to any gene: 1. DNA of the CDR3: TGTGCCATCAGTTGGGAGGGCTACGAGCAGTACTTC. This codes for CAISWEGYEQYF.

This clonotype was seen a handful of times. This may arise from a read error, as a much more abundant clone is one base away. The chain employs TRBV7-2 and TRBJ2-7, with a weak D call TRBD1 (6 bases). V lost 4 bases and J 0 bases, leaving 7 bases between the germline ends. Germline CDR1 is SGHTA and CDR2 is FQGNSA. CDR3 length: 13 amino acids. The CDR3 reads CASSWDTSYEQYF. In DNA, the CDR3 is TGTGCCAGCAGCTGGGACACCTCCTACGAGCAGTACTTC.

The V and J genes are TRBV28 and TRBJ2-7, with a weak D call TRBD1 (5 bases). The CDR3 contains 14 residues. The V and J ends lost 2 bases and 9 bases respectively, with 17 bases between them. Germline V lookup: CDR1 MDHEN, CDR2 SYDVKM. The CDR3 DNA follows: TGTGCCAGCAGTTTAACCCGCCCGACAAGGGGGCAGTACTTC. Residues: CASSLTRPTRGQYF.

Only a few counts were recorded for this clonotype. The rearrangement joins TRBV28 to TRBJ2-7; 11 bases fit TRBD2. Germline assignment: CDR1 MDHEN and CDR2 SYDVKM. This CDR3 is built from 15 residues. After removal of 2 bases from V and 4 bases from J, the junction contained 4 bases not matched to a gene. The CDR3 DNA reads TGTGCCAGCAGTTTAAGTACTAGCGGGAGATACGAGCAGTACTTC. Translation gives CASSLSTSGRYEQYF.

The J gene is TRBJ2-7, the V gene TRBV30, with 7 bases identical to TRBD1. Per germline, CDR1 GTSNPN and CDR2 SVGIG (reference sequence). The junction had 6 bases not matched to a gene; V was cut back by 3 bases and J by 4 bases. There are 13 residues in the CDR3. Here the CDR3 DNA reads TGTGCCTGGAGAGGACAGGAGAGGTACGAGCAGTACTTC. Protein sequence: CAWRGQERYEQYF. Filled out from reference TRBV30 and TRBJ2-7, the complete variable domain reads SQTIHQWPATLVQPVGSPLSLECTVEGTSNPNLYWYRQAAGRGLQLLFYSVGIGQISSEVPQNLSASRPQDRQFILSSKKLLLSDSGFYLCAWRGQERYEQYFGPGTRLTVT.

The rearrangement uses TRBV11-2 and TRBJ2-7; D ambiguous. Trimming cost V 1 base and J 2 bases, with 12 bases left between them. CDR1 is SGHAT and CDR2 is FQNNGV in the germline V gene. The CDR3 has 15 residues. The CDR3 here is CASSLVGSEAYEQYF. CDR3 bases: TGTGCCAGCAGCTTAGTGGGATCAGAAGCCTACGAGCAGTACTTC.

The chain links TRBV7-9 to TRBJ1-5; D call uncertain. Germline V CDR1 and CDR2: SEHNR, FQNEAQ (reference sequence). CDR3 length: 14 amino acids. Trimming took off 7 bases at V and 1 base at J, with 11 bases between the two ends. CDR3 sequence (DNA): TGTGCCAGCACCCCGGGAGGGAGCAATCAGCCCCAGCATTTT. Translating gives CASTPGGSNQPQHF.

This clonotype occurred many times. The J gene is TRBJ2-3, the V gene TRBV7-3; D could derive from TRBD1 or TRBD2 (5 bases each). CDR3 length: 14 residues. V lost 2 bases and J 2 bases, leaving 8 bases between the germline ends. In germline, CDR1 is SGHTA, CDR2 FQGTGA. The CDR3 protein is CASSLLGTTDTQYF. DNA of the CDR3: TGTGCCAGCAGCTTACTGGGGACCACAGATACGCAGTATTTT.

This clonotype has a handful of counts. Germline and junction disagree at one end, which may indicate a read error. This rearrangement joins TRBV7-7 to TRBJ2-1; TRBD1 aligns across 7 bases. This CDR3 is built from 13 residues. CDR1 and CDR2 (germline): SSHAT, FNYEAQ (reference sequence). CDR3 sequence: CASSVDRNNEQFF. CDR3 nucleotide sequence: TGTGCTAGCAGCGTGGACAGGAACAATGAGCAGTTCTTC.

This clonotype was seen more than once but under ten times. The chain employs TRBV12-3 or TRBV12-4 and TRBJ2-1, with TRBD1 identical over 7 bases. V was pared by 5 bases and J by 9 bases, with 13 bases of the junction left unmatched. The CDR3 is 15 amino acids. CDR3 protein: CASSILRQGMSEQFF. The CDR3, as DNA: TGTGCCAGCAGTATACTGAGACAGGGAATGAGTGAGCAGTTCTTC.

This clonotype was seen at least ten times. The V gene is TRBV7-2, the J gene TRBJ1-1; D remains ambiguous. From germline, CDR1 is SGHTA and CDR2 FQGNSA. V was clipped by 1 base and J by 0 bases, with 6 bases between them. CDR3 length equals 14 residues. CDR3 loop: CASSLDGLNTEAFF. CDR3 in DNA: TGTGCCAGCAGCTTAGACGGGCTGAACACTGAAGCTTTCTTT.

Comments on this clonotype: The junction departs from the called germline gene at one end, perhaps through a read error. This chain uses TRBV6-1 with TRBJ1-2, with 7 bases aligning to TRBD1. CDR1 is MNHNS, CDR2 SASEGT, per germline. CDR3 length equals 13 residues. This CDR3 is CASSLTGPYDYTF. In DNA form, the CDR3 reads TGTGCCAGCAGCCTGACAGGGCCCTATGACTACACCTTC.

This clonotype was counted ten times or more. The chain recombines TRBV7-2 with TRBJ2-2; 11 bases agree with TRBD2. The V gene's germline CDR1 is SGHTA and CDR2 FQGNSA. The CDR3 is made up of 19 amino acids. The V segment lost 3 bases and the J segment 2 bases; nucleotides outside the gene matches: 11. The CDR3 region has the DNA TGTGCCAGCAGCTTTAGCGTCCGAGGGACTAGCGGTAACACCGGGGAGCTGTTTTTT. Translated, it gives CASSFSVRGTSGNTGELFF.

The chain couples TRBV29-1 to TRBJ2-3, with 7 bases fitting TRBD2. V trimming: 3 bases; J trimming: 5 bases; junction bases outside the gene matches: 8. The CDR3 runs 14 residues. Germline V gene lookup returns CDR1 SQVTM and CDR2 ANQGSEA. The CDR3: CSVEGAGALDTQYF. CDR3 in DNA: TGCAGCGTTGAGGGTGCGGGAGCCTTAGATACGCAGTATTTT.

The chain joins TRBV28 to TRBJ2-3; TRBD2 aligns across 12 bases. V shed 6 bases, J shed 6 bases, and the junction held 7 bases outside the gene matches. The CDR3 consists of 15 residues. The germline CDR1 and CDR2 sequences are MDHEN and SYDVKM. CDR3 sequence reads: CASRLAGGCKDTQYF. The CDR3 nucleotides read TGTGCCAGCAGGCTAGCGGGAGGGTGTAAGGATACGCAGTATTTT.

V and J are TRBV28 and TRBJ1-2; D is undetermined. Germline assignment: CDR1 MDHEN and CDR2 SYDVKM. The germline V and J ends were trimmed by 1 base and 1 base, with 10 bases remaining between them. This CDR3 comprises 15 residues. The CDR3 spells CASSLSTENNYGYTF. In DNA, the CDR3 is TGTGCCAGCAGTTTATCCACAGAGAATAACTATGGCTACACCTTC.

This chain joins TRBV7-2 and TRBJ2-7, with D possibly matching TRBD2 (7 bases). CDR3 length: 14 residues. Germline V gene data show CDR1 as SGHTA and CDR2 as FQGNSA. V was shortened by 4 bases and J by 5 bases, with 15 bases between the two germline ends. CDR3 loop: CASSSILGGDEQYF. The CDR3, as DNA: TGTGCCAGCAGCTCGATTCTAGGGGGGGACGAGCAGTACTTC.